The clone carrying this TCR beta chain was seen ten or more times. Its cognate antigen is unknown. Germline CDR1 is MNHNS and CDR2 is SASEGT. The CDR3 runs to 15 residues. V was clipped by 1 base and J by 4 bases; unmatched bases: 4. The data belong to a study of naive and memory T cell subsets. General study results and limits: There was no ground truth to check naive and memory subset results. A few larger clonotypes appeared in naive repertoires, especially CD8, possibly memory cells re-expressing CD45RA.

Two oligonucleotides, mixed equimolar, formed the beta constant-region primer covering TRBC1 and TRBC2. Ligated cDNA was amplified by four rounds of PCR with nested alpha and beta constant-region primers and SP2. TCRdb used MiXCR to reprocess the UMI-ligation and nested PCR reads, holding one entry per CDR3 protein. The sample lists 120,000 to 150,000 distinct CDR3 sequences; over 20% were seen once. The rearrangement uses TRBV6-1 and TRBJ2-1; 7 nucleotides align to TRBD2. The source is a human donor in good health. Sample: naive CD4+ T cells from blood. Here the CDR3 DNA reads TGTGCCAGCAGTGAAGGGGGGACTAATTACAATGAGCAGTTCTTC. Protein product: CASSEGGTNYNEQFF.